Listed below are T cell receptor beta chains from one sample, sequenced in a study of shared T cell receptors in the human thymus. The data were produced by immunoSEQ multiplex PCR, yet TCRdb's version contains in-frame clones alone and is incomplete. The table lists about 660,000 clones, around 89% of them singletons. This same sample was also part of a study on human thymus T cells.

Sequencing was performed on thymocytes. The receptors come from a boy under two years old with a congenital heart defect. The CDR3 runs from the conserved cysteine through the conserved F or W. The D gene is left open where the match is weak. Size values are once, few and many counts, or a class for expanded clones, and some rows have none.

clone_size j_call d_call v_call cdr3_nt cdr3_aa
once TRBJ2-1 TRBD2 TRBV5-8 TGTGCCAGCAGCTTGTTGGGACTAGCGGGGAGGGACTATAGGGGGCAGTTCTTC CASSLLGLAGRDYRGQFF
NA TRBJ2-3 TRBD2 TRBV4-1 TGCGCCAGCAGCCAAGGACCTAGCGGGAGGGTGAGCACAGATACGCAGTATTTT CASSQGPSGRVSTDTQYF
NA TRBJ2-5 TRBD2 TRBV27 TGTGCCAGCAGCACCGGGGGGAAGGAGACCCAGTACTTC CASSTGGKETQYF
NA TRBJ2-3 TRBD1 TRBV5-1 TGCGCCAGCAGCCCCCAACCGGGACAGGGCGGGCGACCAGATACGCAGTATTTT CASSPQPGQGGRPDTQYF
NA TRBJ1-3 NA TRBV12-5 TGTGCTAGTGGTTCCTTGGACAGACCCTGGTCGGGTGGAAACACCATATATTTT CASGSLDRPWSGGNTIYF
NA TRBJ2-5 NA TRBV4-1 TGCGCCAGCAGCCAAAGGGCGGGTAGTCGGACCCAGTACTTC CASSQRAGSRTQYF
NA TRBJ2-6 TRBD1 TRBV2 TGTGCCTCCAAAGGAGGGAAAGACAGGGGGGTCTCTGGGGCCAACGTCCTGACTTTC CASKGGKDRGVSGANVLTF
NA TRBJ1-2 TRBD1 TRBV15 TGTGCCACCAGCCGCAGGGGACAGGGTGACTATGGCTACACCTTC CATSRRGQGDYGYTF
NA TRBJ2-5 NA TRBV6-6 TGTGCCAGCACCAGGTCTAGGGAGGAGACCCAGTACTTC CASTRSREETQYF
NA TRBJ2-3 TRBD2 TRBV4-3 TGCGCCAGCAGCCAAGCAAGGAAACTAGCGGGACTCGAAGATACGCAGTATTTT CASSQARKLAGLEDTQYF
NA TRBJ1-5 NA TRBV6-5 TGTGCCAGCAGTCCCAGTGGAGGGGTTCAGCCCCAGCATTTT CASSPSGGVQPQHF
NA TRBJ2-5 NA TRBV14 TGTGCCAGCAGCCAAGTTCCCTACCCCAACCAAGAGACCCAGTACTTC CASSQVPYPNQETQYF
NA TRBJ2-5 TRBD2 TRBV7-9 TGTGCCAGCAGCCGGTCAGGGTCGGGGGGGACCCAGTACTTC CASSRSGSGGTQYF
NA TRBJ2-7 TRBD2 TRBV29-1 TGCAGCGCTCGGTCCCTAGCGGGAGATTACGAGCAGTACTTC CSARSLAGDYEQYF
NA TRBJ2-5 TRBD2 TRBV7-9 TGTGCCAGCAGCTTAGCGGGAGGGCCGCAGACCCAGTACTTC CASSLAGGPQTQYF
few TRBJ2-7 TRBD2 TRBV6-4 TGTGCCAGCAGTGACGGACTAGCGGGAGAGCAGTACTTC CASSDGLAGEQYF
few TRBJ1-2 NA TRBV11-2 TGTGCCAGCAGCCGGGGGACGGGTGATGGCTACACCTTC CASSRGTGDGYTF
NA TRBJ2-7 TRBD2 TRBV29-1 TGCAGCGTTGCACCGGGAGGGCCCTCGTCCTACGAGCAGTACTTC CSVAPGGPSSYEQYF
once TRBJ1-2 NA TRBV28 TGTGCCAGCAGTCCCTCGGGCAGGGGAGCTAACTATGGCTACACCTTC CASSPSGRGANYGYTF
NA TRBJ2-7 NA TRBV27 TGTGCCAGCAGTTTTACGGGACAACACGAGCAGTACTTC CASSFTGQHEQYF
NA TRBJ2-7 NA TRBV4-1 TGCGCCAGCAGCCAAGGTCCGATCGAGGCCTACGAGCAGTACTTC CASSQGPIEAYEQYF
NA TRBJ2-7 NA TRBV7-2 TGTGCCAGCAGCTTAGGTCAGAGGGAGGTATCGCGGGAGCAGTACTTC CASSLGQREVSREQYF
NA TRBJ2-1 TRBD2 TRBV15 TGTGCCACCAGCTCCAATTACCGGGAGGACAATGAGCAGTTCTTC CATSSNYREDNEQFF
NA TRBJ2-7 NA TRBV7-8 TGTGCCAGCAGCTTAGTTAAGCGCCCGCGCACCTACGAGCAGTACTTC CASSLVKRPRTYEQYF
NA TRBJ2-7 TRBD2 TRBV28 TGTGCCAGCAGTTGCCCCCCCGGGAGCGGGAGAAAAGACGAGCAGTACTTC CASSCPPGSGRKDEQYF
NA TRBJ2-2 NA TRBV4-3 TGCGCCAGCAGCCAAGATCAGGACTGGGGGGACCGGGAGCTGTTTTTT CASSQDQDWGDRELFF
NA TRBJ2-3 NA TRBV5-6 TGTGCCAGCAGCTTGTCGGCGGCTAGCACAGATACGCAGTATTTT CASSLSAASTDTQYF
NA TRBJ1-2 NA TRBV9 TGTGCCAGCAGCCTGTGGGGCCATAACTATGGCTACACCTTC CASSLWGHNYGYTF
NA TRBJ2-7 TRBD1 TRBV11-2 TGTGCCAGCAGCGCCGACAGGGTCGCCTACGAGCAGTACTTC CASSADRVAYEQYF
NA TRBJ2-1 TRBD2 TRBV2 TGTGCCAGCAGTGACACGACTAGCCCAAGCTCCTACAATGAGCAGTTCTTC CASSDTTSPSSYNEQFF
NA TRBJ2-7 NA TRBV9 TGTGCCAGCAGCCCGGACGCAGGGCTAGCGAGAACCTACGAGCAGTACTTC CASSPDAGLARTYEQYF
NA TRBJ2-1 TRBD2 TRBV7-8 TGTGCCAGCAGCTTAGCTCGGCGCCTAGCGGAAAACAATGAGCAGTTCTTC CASSLARRLAENNEQFF
NA TRBJ2-5 NA TRBV28 TGTGCCAGCAGTCCGCCCGGGCAGGGTCAAGAGACCCAGTACTTC CASSPPGQGQETQYF
NA TRBJ2-2 NA TRBV5-8 TGTGCCAGCAGCTTGTTCTCTAGCCCCGGGGAGCTGTTTTTT CASSLFSSPGELFF
few TRBJ2-1 TRBD1 TRBV4-3 TGCGCCAGCAGCCCCCGGGACAGGGGGCTCAATGAGCAGTTCTTC CASSPRDRGLNEQFF
NA TRBJ2-7 TRBD2 TRBV15 TGTGCCACCAGCAGAGGAGGCGGGGGGGAGGGGATTAGGGAGCAGTACTTC CATSRGGGGEGIREQYF
NA TRBJ2-1 NA TRBV4-2 TGTGCCAGCAGCCCACTGGGGCGGGACTCCTACAATGAGCAGTTCTTC CASSPLGRDSYNEQFF
NA TRBJ2-7 NA TRBV6-1 TGTGCCACCCTCTCCTACGAGCAGTACTTC CATLSYEQYF
NA TRBJ2-1 NA TRBV30 TGTGCCTGCCTACCCCGATACAATGAGCAGTTCTTC CACLPRYNEQFF
NA TRBJ2-4 NA TRBV13 TGTGCCAGCAGCTCCACTCGGGAACGGGTCAAAAACATTCAGTACTTC CASSSTRERVKNIQYF
NA TRBJ1-1 TRBD1 TRBV7-4 TGTGCCAGCAGCTTAACCGCAGGGGGCAACACTGAAGCTTTCTTT CASSLTAGGNTEAFF
once TRBJ2-1 NA TRBV9 TGTGCCAGCAGCGTAGCTGACCGGGACAATGAGCAGTTCTTC CASSVADRDNEQFF
once TRBJ2-1 TRBD2 TRBV27 TGTGCCAGCAGCGGACTAGCGGGGGCCCGTCTCCCTCTCGTGTACAATGAGCAGTTCTTC CASSGLAGARLPLVYNEQFF
NA TRBJ2-1 TRBD2 TRBV5-1 TGCGCCAGCAGCTGTGGGCTCGGGCGGGAGAATAATGACTCCTACAATGAGCAGTTCTTC CASSCGLGRENNDSYNEQFF
NA TRBJ2-7 TRBD1 TRBV6-1 TGTGCCAGCAGTAACCCGGGACAGATCTACGAGCAGTACTTC CASSNPGQIYEQYF
NA TRBJ2-3 TRBD2 TRBV9 TGTGCCAGCAGCGTCCCGAGTCATAGCGGGATTTCAGATACGCAGTATTTT CASSVPSHSGISDTQYF
NA TRBJ2-3 NA TRBV13 TGTGCCAGCAGACATCCGGGACCGGGGGCAGATACGCAGTATTTT CASRHPGPGADTQYF
few TRBJ2-7 NA TRBV7-9 TGTGCCAGCAGCTTAGACTACAAGAACCCCTACGAGCAGTACTTC CASSLDYKNPYEQYF
NA TRBJ1-1 NA TRBV6-6 TGTGCCAGCAGTTACCAGATGAACACTGAAGCTTTCTTT CASSYQMNTEAFF
NA TRBJ2-7 NA TRBV5-1 TGCGCCAGCAGCTTTGTTATACCGGGACACGCAACCTACGAGCAGTACTTC CASSFVIPGHATYEQYF
NA TRBJ2-1 TRBD2 TRBV5-8 TGTGCCAGCAGCGGCGGGACTAGCGGGAGGGGGTACAATGAGCAGTTCTTC CASSGGTSGRGYNEQFF
NA TRBJ2-7 TRBD2 TRBV4-3 TGCGCCAGCAGCCAAGGGAGGGCCACTAGCGGGAGAGTCGAGCAGTACTTC CASSQGRATSGRVEQYF
NA TRBJ2-2 TRBD2 TRBV6-1 TGTGCCAGCAGTGAAAAGCCTAGCGGGAGGGCCCTCGGGACCGGGGAGCTGTTTTTT CASSEKPSGRALGTGELFF
NA TRBJ2-7 TRBD2 TRBV27 TGTGCCAGCAGTTCTCGACTAGCGGGCAGACCTTACGAGCAGTACTTC CASSSRLAGRPYEQYF
NA TRBJ2-7 NA TRBV27 TGTGCCAGCAGGGATAGCAGCTCCTACGAGCAGTACTTC CASRDSSSYEQYF